This TCR beta chain was retrieved from a study of shared clonotypes between healthy human individuals. Method: immunoSEQ multiplex PCR; TCRdb's copy keeps in-frame clones and lacks some. The data contain more than 2 million clones, roughly 94% of them singletons. The clonotype comes from a young man in good health. Sequencing input: naive CD4+ T cells sorted from blood. Subset given: CD45RA+ positively selected.

CDR3 sequence (DNA): TGTGCCAGCAGCTTAGTCGGGACAGGCCGGAAGGATACGCAGTATTTT. Protein sequence: CASSLVGTGRKDTQYF. The chain recombines TRBV7-8 with TRBJ2-3; 8 positions agree with TRBD1. Germline CDR1 is SGHVS and CDR2 is FQNEAQ. The V segment lost 1 base and the J segment 6 bases; nucleotides outside the gene matches: 9. The CDR3 runs 16 residues.